The 7 T cell receptor beta chains listed next were all sequenced from one sample in a study of OX40 agonist ivuxolimab in advanced cancers. Generated by immunoSEQ multiplex PCR, the TCRdb table keeps only in-frame clones and is missing some. The table includes roughly 91,000 clones, around nine tenths detected once. Sequencing used CD4+ or CD8+ T cells sorted from blood, obtained in a trial of the OX40 agonist ivuxolimab. Every receptor here comes from an adult with an advanced solid tumor such as melanoma, head and neck, liver or kidney cancer.

This clone appeared a single time. The chain carries TRBV30 and TRBJ1-3; 7 bases are shared with TRBD1. Trimming took 4 bases from V and 5 from J; bases not matched to a gene: 8. CDR1 and CDR2 from the germline V gene are GTSNPN and SVGIG (reference sequence). This CDR3 contains 14 residues. The CDR3 DNA sequence: TGTGCCTGGATTGGACAGGCTTATAGAAACACCATATATTTT. The encoded protein is CAWIGQAYRNTIYF.

This chain joins TRBV23-1 and TRBJ2-3, with D perhaps TRBD1 (6 bases). TRBV23-1 is annotated as an ORF whose role is uncertain. V lost 10 bases and J 6 bases, leaving 11 bases between the germline ends. CDR3 length equals 11 residues. The CDR3 region is CATQGPDTQYF. DNA of the CDR3: TGCGCCACACAGGGTCCGGATACGCAGTATTTT.

The chain recombines TRBV6-5 with TRBJ2-3; 7 bases map to TRBD2. J gave up 4 bases and V 10 bases, and 11 bases lay outside the gene matches. The CDR3 extends over 14 amino acids. CDR1 and CDR2 from the germline V gene are MNHEY and SVGAGI. In nucleotides, the CDR3 is TGTGCCACCGCGCGGGGGTCGGGTGCAGATACGCAGTATTTT. Translating it yields CATARGSGADTQYF.

J is TRBJ1-3 and V is TRBV30, with 9 bases aligning to TRBD1. Germline CDR1 is GTSNPN and CDR2 is SVGIG (reference sequence). The ends lost 6 bases at V and 4 bases at J; junction bases unmatched: 16. The CDR3 has 17 amino acids. CDR3 DNA: TGTGCCTGCGCCGGGACAGGGCACCTTAACGTAGGAAACACCATATATTTT. It specifies CACAGTGHLNVGNTIYF.

V is TRBV5-1 and J is TRBJ1-5; 8 nucleotides line up with TRBD1. CDR1 and CDR2 (germline): SGHRS, YFSETQ. Trimming took 5 bases from V and 6 from J; bases not matched to a gene: 4. The CDR3 loop spans 13 amino acids. Here the CDR3 reads CASSDRGGQPQHF. CDR3 in DNA: TGCGCCAGCAGTGACAGGGGCGGTCAGCCCCAGCATTTT.

This clone was recorded only once. J is TRBJ1-4 and V is TRBV15, with D unresolved. The CDR3 has 13 residues. The V end lost 1 base, the J end lost 7 bases, and 7 bases lay between the germline ends. The germline V gene has CDR1 LNHNV and CDR2 YYDKDF (reference sequence). CDR3 bases: TGTGCCACCAGCAGAGTTAACAGTGAAAAACTGTTTTTT. Its translation: CATSRVNSEKLFF. Drawing the rest from reference TRBV15 and TRBJ1-4, the complete variable domain is DAMVIQNPRYQVTQFGKPVTLSCSQTLNHNVMYWYQQKSSQAPKLLFHYYDKDFNNEADTPDNFQSRRPNTSFCFLDIRSPGLGDTAMYLCATSRVNSEKLFFGSGTQLSVL.

The rearrangement uses TRBV15 and TRBJ1-2; D is uncertain. The V end was cut by 1 base, the J end by 0 bases, with 9 bases between. Germline V lookup: CDR1 LNHNV, CDR2 YYDKDF (reference sequence). This CDR3 has 15 amino acids. CDR3 amino acids: CATSRVDPANYGYTF. The CDR3 nucleotides read TGTGCCACCAGCAGAGTAGACCCAGCTAACTATGGCTACACCTTC.